Below are 12 T cell receptor beta chains sequenced from a single sample in a study of cytomegalovirus exposure and HLA in healthy donors. The PCR contained 60 Vbeta and 13 Jbeta primers. The repertoire was sequenced with immunoSEQ multiplex PCR; TCRdb's copy has only in-frame clones and lacks some. The sample records tens of thousands of clones, 55% to 75% being singletons. Input material: PBMCs. These TCRs come from a woman in her forties or fifties in good health and CMV-seropositive.

The genes are TRBV7-3 and TRBJ1-1; D not resolved. V lost 0 bases, J lost 1 base, and 3 bases lay in between. CDR1 and CDR2 (germline): SGHTA, FQGTGA. The CDR3 has 13 amino acids. The CDR3 DNA sequence: TGTGCCAGCAGCTTAACCCAGAACACTGAAGCTTTCTTT. It codes for CASSLTQNTEAFF.

The V and J genes are TRBV5-1 and TRBJ2-5; the match to TRBD2 covers 13 bases. Germline CDR1 SGHRS, CDR2 YFSETQ. CDR3 length: 17 amino acids. The V gene end was trimmed by 2 bases and the J gene end by 5 bases; junction bases not matched to a gene: 9. The CDR3 spells CASSFNVLAGGRETQYF. The CDR3 bases are TGCGCCAGCAGCTTTAATGTACTAGCGGGAGGGCGGGAGACCCAGTACTTC.

V gene TRBV7-8 combines with J gene TRBJ2-1; 10 bases line up with TRBD2. CDR3 size: 15 residues. Germline CDR1 is SGHVS and CDR2 is FQNEAQ. With V trimmed by 10 bases and J by 5 bases, 11 bases remained unmatched. The CDR3 nucleotides read TGTGCCACCAAGGAAACTAGCGGGACCGACAATGAGCAGTTCTTC. Translated, it gives CATKETSGTDNEQFF. The full variable domain, rest sourced from reference TRBV7-8 and TRBJ2-1, is GAGVSQSPRYKVAKRGQDVALRCDPISGHVSLFWYQQALGQGPEFLTYFQNEAQLDKSGLPSDRFFAERPEGSVSTLKIQRTQQEDSAVYLCATKETSGTDNEQFFGPGTRLTVL.

This chain uses TRBV10-1 with TRBJ1-2; D call uncertain. CDR1 and CDR2 from the germline V gene are WNHNN and SYGVQD (reference sequence). The CDR3 is 13 amino acids. The V and J ends lost 3 bases and 8 bases respectively, with 13 bases between them. The CDR3 bases are TGCGCCAGCAGTGATGGCGGCAACTTGGGCTACACCTTC. Translated, it gives CASSDGGNLGYTF.

J is TRBJ2-1 and V is TRBV19; D is uncertain. The V end lost 6 bases, the J end lost 0 bases, and 12 bases lay between the germline ends. This CDR3 has 15 residues. Germline V gene lookup returns CDR1 LNHDA and CDR2 SQIVND (reference sequence). The CDR3 nucleotides read TGTGCCAGTAGGTCATCCGGTAGCTCCTACAATGAGCAGTTCTTC. Its translation is CASRSSGSSYNEQFF.

V gene TRBV23-1 combines with J gene TRBJ1-1; D uncertain. TRBV23-1 is an open reading frame, and its role is uncertain. The ends were cut back, 9 bases at V and 11 bases at J, with 25 bases in the middle. The CDR3 extends over 14 amino acids. The DNA for the CDR3 is TGCGCCAGGAACGCCGAGGGCAGACGACTGTGTGCTTTCTTT. Encoded protein: CARNAEGRRLCAFF.

The CDR3 DNA follows: TGCGCCAGCAGCCAAGAGGTAGCGGGAGCCCCCGGGGAGCTGTTTTTT. Residues: CASSQEVAGAPGELFF. The rearrangement uses TRBV4-3 and TRBJ2-2, with 9 bases aligning to TRBD2. The V segment lost 0 bases and the J segment 6 bases; nucleotides outside the gene matches: 5. The CDR3 sequence is 16 residues long. Germline V gene lookup returns CDR1 LGHNA and CDR2 YSLEER.

The V and J genes are TRBV30 and TRBJ2-3, with D tentatively TRBD1 (6 bases). V was cut by 7 bases and J by 2 bases, with 16 bases left in between. Germline loops: CDR1 GTSNPN, CDR2 SVGIG (reference sequence). The CDR3 runs 14 residues. This CDR3 is CALVRDKVTDTQYF. In nucleotides, the CDR3 is TGTGCCTTAGTCCGGGACAAGGTCACAGATACGCAGTATTTT.

The gene calls are TRBV19 and TRBJ1-3; D may be TRBD1 (6 bases). In germline, CDR1 is LNHDA, CDR2 SQIVND (reference sequence). Between the trimmed V and J ends, which lost 6 bases and 4 bases, there was a span of 13 bases. This CDR3 is built from 14 residues. The CDR3 bases are TGTGCCAGTAGGTCACAGGGCGCCGGAAACACCATATATTTT. Its translation: CASRSQGAGNTIYF.

This chain links TRBV28 with TRBJ2-1; D call uncertain. CDR1 MDHEN and CDR2 SYDVKM come from the germline V gene. V shed 5 bases and J shed 4 bases, with 18 bases lying between them. CDR3 length: 16 amino acids. The CDR3 sequence: CASSPDRSLIYNEQFF. For the CDR3, the DNA is TGTGCCAGCAGTCCCGATAGGAGTCTGATATACAATGAGCAGTTCTTC. Full variable domain (outside the CDR3, taken from reference TRBV28 and TRBJ2-1): DVKVTQSSRYLVKRTGEKVFLECVQDMDHENMFWYRQDPGLGLRLIYFSYDVKMKEKGDIPEGYSVSREKKERFSLILESASTNQTSMYLCASSPDRSLIYNEQFFGPGTRLTVL.

The chain uses TRBV15 and TRBJ2-7; the D gene is possibly TRBD2 (5 bases). The germline CDR1 and CDR2 sequences are LNHNV and YYDKDF (reference sequence). V lost 0 bases to trimming and J lost 0 bases, with 9 bases between them. This CDR3 spans 15 amino acids. The CDR3 DNA sequence: TGTGCCACCAGCAGAGAGCCGGGGTACTCCTACGAGCAGTACTTC. It specifies CATSREPGYSYEQYF.

This clone was seen a handful of times. The chain is built from TRBV5-1 and TRBJ2-1, with TRBD2 matching 7 bases. The CDR3 covers 16 residues. Germline V gene data show CDR1 as SGHRS and CDR2 as YFSETQ. J was trimmed by 8 bases and V by 0 bases; bases with no gene match: 11. The CDR3 here is CASSLDGGSLGDEQFF. CDR3 coding DNA: TGCGCCAGCAGCTTGGACGGCGGGAGTTTGGGGGATGAGCAGTTCTTC.